A single T cell receptor beta chain is shown here with its context. Antigen: not known. The protocol was immunoSEQ multiplex PCR, while the TCRdb copy is restricted to in-frame clones and leaves out a portion. Among about 48,000 clones listed, more than 70% were seen once. The CDR3 contains 13 residues. The germline CDR1 and CDR2 sequences are SGHVS and FQNEAQ. Trimming pared 4 bases from V and 4 bases from J, leaving 8 bases between. The data stem from a study of OX40 agonist ivuxolimab in advanced cancers. Points from the study as a whole: Among T cells, CD8+ cells averaged more expanded clones than CD4+ cells.

The chain employs TRBV7-8 and TRBJ2-1; D may correspond to TRBD1 or TRBD2 (5 bases each). Sequencing used CD4+ or CD8+ T cells sorted from blood, obtained in a trial of the OX40 agonist ivuxolimab. The receptor's source is an adult with an advanced solid tumor such as melanoma, head and neck, liver or kidney cancer. CDR3 nucleotide sequence: TGTGCCAGCAGCTCCTGGGGGTACAATGAGCAGTTCTTC. Protein sequence: CASSSWGYNEQFF.